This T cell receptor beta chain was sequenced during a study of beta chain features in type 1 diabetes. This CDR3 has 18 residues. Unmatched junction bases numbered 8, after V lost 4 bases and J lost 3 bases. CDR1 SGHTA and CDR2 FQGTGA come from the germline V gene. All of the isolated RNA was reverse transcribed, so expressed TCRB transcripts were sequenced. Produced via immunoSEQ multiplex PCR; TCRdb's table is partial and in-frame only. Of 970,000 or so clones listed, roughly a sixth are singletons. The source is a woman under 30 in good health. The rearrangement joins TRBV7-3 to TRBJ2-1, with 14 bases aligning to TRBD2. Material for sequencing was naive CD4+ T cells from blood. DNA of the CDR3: TGTGCCAGCAGCTCCGGGACTAGCGGGAGTTTCCACTACAATGAGCAGTTCTTC. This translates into CASSSGTSGSFHYNEQFF.